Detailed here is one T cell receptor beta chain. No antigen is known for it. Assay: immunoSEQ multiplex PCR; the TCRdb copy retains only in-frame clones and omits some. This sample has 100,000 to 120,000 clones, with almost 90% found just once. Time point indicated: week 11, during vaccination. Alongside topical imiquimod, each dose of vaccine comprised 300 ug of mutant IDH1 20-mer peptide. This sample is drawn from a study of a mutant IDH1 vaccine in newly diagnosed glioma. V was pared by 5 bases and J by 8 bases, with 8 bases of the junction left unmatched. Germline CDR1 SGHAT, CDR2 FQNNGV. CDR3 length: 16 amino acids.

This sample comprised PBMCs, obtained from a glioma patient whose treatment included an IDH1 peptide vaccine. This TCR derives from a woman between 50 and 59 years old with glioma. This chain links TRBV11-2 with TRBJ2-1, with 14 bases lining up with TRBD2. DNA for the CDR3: TGTGCCAGCAGCGGAGGGACTAGCGGGAGAGTCCATGAGCAGTTCTTC. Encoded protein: CASSGGTSGRVHEQFF.